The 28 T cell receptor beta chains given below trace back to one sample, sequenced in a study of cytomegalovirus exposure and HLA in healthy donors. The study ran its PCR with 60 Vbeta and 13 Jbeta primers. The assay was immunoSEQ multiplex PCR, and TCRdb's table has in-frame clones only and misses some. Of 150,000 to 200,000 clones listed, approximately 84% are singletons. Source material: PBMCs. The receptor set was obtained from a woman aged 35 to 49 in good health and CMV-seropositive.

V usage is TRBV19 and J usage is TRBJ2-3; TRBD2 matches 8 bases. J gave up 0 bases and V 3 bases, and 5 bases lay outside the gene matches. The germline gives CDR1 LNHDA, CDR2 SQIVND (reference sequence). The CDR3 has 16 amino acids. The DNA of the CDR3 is TGTGCCAGTAGTATTGCGCGGGGGGCGAGCACAGATACGCAGTATTTT. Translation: CASSIARGASTDTQYF.

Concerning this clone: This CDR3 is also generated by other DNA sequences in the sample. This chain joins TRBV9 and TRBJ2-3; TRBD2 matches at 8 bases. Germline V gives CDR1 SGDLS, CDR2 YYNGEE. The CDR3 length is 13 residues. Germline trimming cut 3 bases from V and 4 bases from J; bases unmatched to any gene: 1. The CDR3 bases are TGTGCCAGCAGCGCGACTAGCGCAGATACGCAGTATTTT. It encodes CASSATSADTQYF.

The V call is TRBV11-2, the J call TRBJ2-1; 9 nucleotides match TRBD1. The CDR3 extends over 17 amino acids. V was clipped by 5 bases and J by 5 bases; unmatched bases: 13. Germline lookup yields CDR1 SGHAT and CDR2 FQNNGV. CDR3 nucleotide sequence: TGTGCCAGCAGCACCTCGGGACAGGGCCAGCGGGACAATGAGCAGTTCTTC. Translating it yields CASSTSGQGQRDNEQFF.

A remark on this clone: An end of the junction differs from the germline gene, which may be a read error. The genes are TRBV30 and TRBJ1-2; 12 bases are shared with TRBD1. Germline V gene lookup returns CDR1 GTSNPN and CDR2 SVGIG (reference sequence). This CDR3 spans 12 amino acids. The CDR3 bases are TGTGCCTGGGAACCGGGACAGGGGGCTATTTCCTTC. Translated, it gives CAWEPGQGAISF.

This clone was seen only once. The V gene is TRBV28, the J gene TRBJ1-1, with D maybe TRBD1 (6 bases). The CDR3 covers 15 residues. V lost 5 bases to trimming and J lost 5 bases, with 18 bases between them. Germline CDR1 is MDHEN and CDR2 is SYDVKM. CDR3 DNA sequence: TGTGCCAGCAGTCGGACAGTAACCTACGGGACTGAAGCTTTCTTT. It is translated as CASSRTVTYGTEAFF.

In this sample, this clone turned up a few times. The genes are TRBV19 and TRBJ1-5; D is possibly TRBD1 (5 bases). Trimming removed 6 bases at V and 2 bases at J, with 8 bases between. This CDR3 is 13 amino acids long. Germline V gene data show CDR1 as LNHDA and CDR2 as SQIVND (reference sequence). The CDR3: CASSGGRNQPQHF. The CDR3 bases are TGTGCCAGTAGCGGGGGACGCAATCAGCCCCAGCATTTT. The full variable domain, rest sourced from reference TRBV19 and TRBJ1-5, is DGGITQSPKYLFRKEGQNVTLSCEQNLNHDAMYWYRQDPGQGLRLIYYSQIVNDFQKGDIAEGYSVSREKKESFPLTVTSAQKNPTAFYLCASSGGRNQPQHFGDGTRLSIL.

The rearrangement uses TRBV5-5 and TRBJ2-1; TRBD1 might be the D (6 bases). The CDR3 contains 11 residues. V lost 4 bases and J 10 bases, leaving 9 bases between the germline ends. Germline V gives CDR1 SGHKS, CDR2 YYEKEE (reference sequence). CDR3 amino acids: CASSRQAEQFF. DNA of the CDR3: TGTGCCAGCAGCCGACAGGCCGAGCAGTTCTTC. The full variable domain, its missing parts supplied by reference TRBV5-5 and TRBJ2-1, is DAGVTQSPTHLIKTRGQQVTLRCSPISGHKSVSWYQQVLGQGPQFIFQYYEKEERGRGNFPDRFSARQFPNYSSELNVNALLLGDSALYLCASSRQAEQFFGPGTRLTVL.

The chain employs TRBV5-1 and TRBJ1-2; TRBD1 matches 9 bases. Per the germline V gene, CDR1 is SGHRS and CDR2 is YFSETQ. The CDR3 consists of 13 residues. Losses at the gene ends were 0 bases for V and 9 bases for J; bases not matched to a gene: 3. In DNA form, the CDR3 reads TGCGCCAGCAGCTTGGAGGGGACAGGGAGCTACACCTTC. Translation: CASSLEGTGSYTF.

The CDR3 protein is CASSDSGFTYNEQFF. The CDR3 DNA reads as TGTGCCAGCAGCGATTCGGGGTTCACCTACAATGAGCAGTTCTTC. The genes are TRBV11-1 and TRBJ2-1; a possible D gene is TRBD2 (5 bases). Trimming pared 5 bases from V and 2 bases from J, leaving 13 bases between. The CDR3 extends over 15 amino acids. CDR1 is SGHAT, CDR2 FQDESV, per germline (reference sequence).

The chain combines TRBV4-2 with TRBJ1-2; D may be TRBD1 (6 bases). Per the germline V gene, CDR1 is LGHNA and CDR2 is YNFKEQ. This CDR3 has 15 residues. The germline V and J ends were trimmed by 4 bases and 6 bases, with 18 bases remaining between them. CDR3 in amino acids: CASSRAQGTEDGYTF. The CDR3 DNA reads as TGTGCCAGCAGCCGGGCACAGGGTACAGAGGATGGCTACACCTTC.

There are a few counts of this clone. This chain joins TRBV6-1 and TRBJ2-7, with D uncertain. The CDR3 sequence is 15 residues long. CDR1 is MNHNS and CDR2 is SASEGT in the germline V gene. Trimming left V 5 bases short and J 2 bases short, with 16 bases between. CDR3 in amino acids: CASSRHGESPYEQYF. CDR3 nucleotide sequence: TGTGCCAGCAGTCGCCACGGTGAGAGTCCCTACGAGCAGTACTTC.

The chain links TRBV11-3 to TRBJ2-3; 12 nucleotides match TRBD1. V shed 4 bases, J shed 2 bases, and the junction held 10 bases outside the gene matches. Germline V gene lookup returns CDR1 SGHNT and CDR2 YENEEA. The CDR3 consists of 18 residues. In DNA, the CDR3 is TGTGCCAGCAGCTCCGGGACAGGGGGCGGACCAACCACAGATACGCAGTATTTT. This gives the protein CASSSGTGGGPTTDTQYF.

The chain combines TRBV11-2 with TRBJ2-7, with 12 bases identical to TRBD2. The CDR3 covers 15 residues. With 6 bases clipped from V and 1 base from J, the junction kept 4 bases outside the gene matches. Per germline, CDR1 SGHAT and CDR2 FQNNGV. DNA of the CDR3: TGTGCCAGCAGTCCACTAGCGGGGGGTTCCTACGAGCAGTACTTC. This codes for CASSPLAGGSYEQYF.

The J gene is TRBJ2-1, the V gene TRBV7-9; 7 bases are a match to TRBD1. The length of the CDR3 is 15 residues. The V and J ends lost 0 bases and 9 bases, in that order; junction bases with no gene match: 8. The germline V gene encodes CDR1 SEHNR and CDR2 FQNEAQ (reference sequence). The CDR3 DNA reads TGTGCCAGCAGCTTAGCACAGGGGTATAAGGGTGAGCAGTTCTTC. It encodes CASSLAQGYKGEQFF. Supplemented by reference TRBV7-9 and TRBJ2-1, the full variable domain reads DTGVSQNPRHKITKRGQNVTFRCDPISEHNRLYWYRQTLGQGPEFLTYFQNEAQLEKSRLLSDRFSAERPKGSFSTLEIQRTEQGDSAMYLCASSLAQGYKGEQFFGPGTRLTVL.

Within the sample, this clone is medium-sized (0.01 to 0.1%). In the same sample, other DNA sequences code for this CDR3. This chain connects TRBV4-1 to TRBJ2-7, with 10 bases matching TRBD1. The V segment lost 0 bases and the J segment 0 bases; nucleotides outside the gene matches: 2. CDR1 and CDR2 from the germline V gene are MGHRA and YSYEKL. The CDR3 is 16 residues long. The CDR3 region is CASSQDRTGGSYEQYF. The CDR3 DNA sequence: TGCGCCAGCAGCCAAGACCGGACAGGGGGCTCCTACGAGCAGTACTTC.

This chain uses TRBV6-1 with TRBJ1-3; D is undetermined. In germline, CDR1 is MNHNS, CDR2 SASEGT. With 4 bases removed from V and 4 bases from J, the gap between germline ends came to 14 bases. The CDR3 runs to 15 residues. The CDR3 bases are TGTGCCAGCAGTGGGACTTCCGATCTCGGAAACACCATATATTTT. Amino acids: CASSGTSDLGNTIYF.

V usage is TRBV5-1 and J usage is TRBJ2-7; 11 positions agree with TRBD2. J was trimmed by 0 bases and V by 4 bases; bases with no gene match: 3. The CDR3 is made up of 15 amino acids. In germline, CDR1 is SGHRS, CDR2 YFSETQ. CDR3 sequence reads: CASSTSGGLSYEQYF. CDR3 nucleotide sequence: TGCGCCAGCAGCACTAGCGGGGGCCTCTCCTACGAGCAGTACTTC.

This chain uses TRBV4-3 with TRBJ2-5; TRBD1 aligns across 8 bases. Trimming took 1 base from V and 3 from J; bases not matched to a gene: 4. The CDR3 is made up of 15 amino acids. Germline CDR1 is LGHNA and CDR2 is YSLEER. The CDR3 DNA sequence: TGCGCCAGCAGCCAAGGGACAGGGCCAGAAGAGACCCAGTACTTC. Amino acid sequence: CASSQGTGPEETQYF.

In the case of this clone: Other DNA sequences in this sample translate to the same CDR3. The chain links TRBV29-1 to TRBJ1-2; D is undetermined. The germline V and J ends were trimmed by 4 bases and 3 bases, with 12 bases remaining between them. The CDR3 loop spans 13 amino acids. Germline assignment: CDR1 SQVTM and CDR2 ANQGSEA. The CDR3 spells CSVGVGGYYGYTF. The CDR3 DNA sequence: TGCAGCGTTGGGGTGGGAGGGTACTATGGCTACACCTTC.

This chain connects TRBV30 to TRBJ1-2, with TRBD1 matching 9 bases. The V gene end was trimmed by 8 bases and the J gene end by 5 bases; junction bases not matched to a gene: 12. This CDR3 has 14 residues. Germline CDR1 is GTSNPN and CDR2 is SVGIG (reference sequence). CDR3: CALRTVGQGYGYTF. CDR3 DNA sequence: TGTGCCCTACGAACCGTGGGACAGGGTTATGGCTACACCTTC.

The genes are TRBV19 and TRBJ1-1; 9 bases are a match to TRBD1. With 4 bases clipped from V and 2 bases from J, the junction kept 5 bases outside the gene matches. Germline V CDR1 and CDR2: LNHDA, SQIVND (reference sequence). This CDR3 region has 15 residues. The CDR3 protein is CASSTGTGINTEAFF. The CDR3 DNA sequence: TGTGCCAGTAGTACGGGGACAGGGATCAACACTGAAGCTTTCTTT.

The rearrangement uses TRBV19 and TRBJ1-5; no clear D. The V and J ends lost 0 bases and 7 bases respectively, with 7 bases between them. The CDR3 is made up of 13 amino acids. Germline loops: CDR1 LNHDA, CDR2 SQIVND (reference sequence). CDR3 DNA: TGTGCCAGTAGTATAGAAGCCCCGCAGCCCCAGCATTTT. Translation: CASSIEAPQPQHF.

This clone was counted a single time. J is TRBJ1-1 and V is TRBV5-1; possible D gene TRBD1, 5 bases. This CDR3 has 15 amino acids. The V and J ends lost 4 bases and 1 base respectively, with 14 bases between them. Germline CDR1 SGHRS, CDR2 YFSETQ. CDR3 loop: CASSGGSRANTEAFF. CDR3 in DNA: TGCGCCAGCAGCGGGGGGAGCAGGGCGAACACTGAAGCTTTCTTT.

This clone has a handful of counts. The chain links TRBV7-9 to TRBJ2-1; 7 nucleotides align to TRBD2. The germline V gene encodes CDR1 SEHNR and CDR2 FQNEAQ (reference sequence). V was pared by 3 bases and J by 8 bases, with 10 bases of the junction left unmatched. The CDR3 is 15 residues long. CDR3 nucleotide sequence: TGTGCCAGCAGCTTGGGGACTATGAGAGATCATGAGCAGTTCTTC. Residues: CASSLGTMRDHEQFF. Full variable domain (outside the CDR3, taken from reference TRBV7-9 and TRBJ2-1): DTGVSQNPRHKITKRGQNVTFRCDPISEHNRLYWYRQTLGQGPEFLTYFQNEAQLEKSRLLSDRFSAERPKGSFSTLEIQRTEQGDSAMYLCASSLGTMRDHEQFFGPGTRLTVL.

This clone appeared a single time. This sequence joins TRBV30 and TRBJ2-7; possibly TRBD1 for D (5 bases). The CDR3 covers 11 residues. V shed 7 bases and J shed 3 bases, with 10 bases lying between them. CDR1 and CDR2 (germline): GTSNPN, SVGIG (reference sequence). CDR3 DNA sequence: TGTGCCTCCAAGGACAACTACGAGCAGTACTTC. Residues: CASKDNYEQYF.

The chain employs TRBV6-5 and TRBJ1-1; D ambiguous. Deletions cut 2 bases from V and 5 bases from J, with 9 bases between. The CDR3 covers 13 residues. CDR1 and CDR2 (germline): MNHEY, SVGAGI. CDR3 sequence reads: CASSYGLFTEAFF. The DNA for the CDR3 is TGTGCCAGCAGTTACGGGCTTTTTACTGAAGCTTTCTTT.

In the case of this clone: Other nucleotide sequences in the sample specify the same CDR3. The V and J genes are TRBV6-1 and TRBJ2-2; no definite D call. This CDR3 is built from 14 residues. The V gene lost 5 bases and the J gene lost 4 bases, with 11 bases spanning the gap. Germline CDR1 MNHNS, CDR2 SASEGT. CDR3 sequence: CASSNSGGTGELFF. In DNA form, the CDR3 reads TGTGCCAGCAGTAACTCGGGTGGCACCGGGGAGCTGTTTTTT.

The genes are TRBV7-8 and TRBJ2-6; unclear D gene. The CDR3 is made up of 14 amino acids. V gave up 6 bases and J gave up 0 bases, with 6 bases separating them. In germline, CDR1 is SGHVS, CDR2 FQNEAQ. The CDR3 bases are TGTGCCAGCAGTTCTTTCTCTGGGGCCAACGTCCTGACTTTC. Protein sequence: CASSSFSGANVLTF. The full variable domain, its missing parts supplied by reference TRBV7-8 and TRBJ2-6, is GAGVSQSPRYKVAKRGQDVALRCDPISGHVSLFWYQQALGQGPEFLTYFQNEAQLDKSGLPSDRFFAERPEGSVSTLKIQRTQQEDSAVYLCASSSFSGANVLTFGAGSRLTVL.